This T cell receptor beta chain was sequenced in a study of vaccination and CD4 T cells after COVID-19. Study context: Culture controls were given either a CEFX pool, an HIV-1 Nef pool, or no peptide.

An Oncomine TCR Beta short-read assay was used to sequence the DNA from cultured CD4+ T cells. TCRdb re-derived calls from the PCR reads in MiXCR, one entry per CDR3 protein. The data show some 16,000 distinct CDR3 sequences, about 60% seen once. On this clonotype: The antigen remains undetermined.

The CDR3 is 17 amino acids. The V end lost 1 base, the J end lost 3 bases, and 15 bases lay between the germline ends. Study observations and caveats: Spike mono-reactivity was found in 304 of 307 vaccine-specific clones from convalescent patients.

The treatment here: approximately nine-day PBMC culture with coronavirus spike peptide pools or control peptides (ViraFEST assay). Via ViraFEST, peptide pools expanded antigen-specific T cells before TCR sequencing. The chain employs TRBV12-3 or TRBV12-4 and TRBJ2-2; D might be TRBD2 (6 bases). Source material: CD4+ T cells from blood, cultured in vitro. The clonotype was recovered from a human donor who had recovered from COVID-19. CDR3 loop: CASSLGAPGEDTGELFF. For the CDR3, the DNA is TGTGCCAGCAGTTTAGGAGCGCCGGGAGAGGACACCGGGGAGCTGTTTTTT.